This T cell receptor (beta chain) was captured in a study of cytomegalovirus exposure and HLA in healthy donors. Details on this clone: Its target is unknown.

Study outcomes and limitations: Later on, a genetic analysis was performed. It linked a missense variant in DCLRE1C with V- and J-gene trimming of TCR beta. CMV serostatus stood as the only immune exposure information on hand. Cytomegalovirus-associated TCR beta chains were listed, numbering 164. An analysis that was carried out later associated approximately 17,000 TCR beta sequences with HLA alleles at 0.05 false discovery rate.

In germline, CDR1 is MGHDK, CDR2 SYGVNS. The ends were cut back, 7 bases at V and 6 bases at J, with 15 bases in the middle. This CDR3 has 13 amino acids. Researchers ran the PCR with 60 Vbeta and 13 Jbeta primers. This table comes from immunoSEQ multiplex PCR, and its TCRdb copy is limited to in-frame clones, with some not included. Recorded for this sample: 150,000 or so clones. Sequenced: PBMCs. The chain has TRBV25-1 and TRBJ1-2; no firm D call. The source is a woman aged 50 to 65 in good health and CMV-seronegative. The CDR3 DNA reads TGTGCCAGCACCCTCCGGGAAGGAGATGGCTACACCTTC. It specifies CASTLREGDGYTF.